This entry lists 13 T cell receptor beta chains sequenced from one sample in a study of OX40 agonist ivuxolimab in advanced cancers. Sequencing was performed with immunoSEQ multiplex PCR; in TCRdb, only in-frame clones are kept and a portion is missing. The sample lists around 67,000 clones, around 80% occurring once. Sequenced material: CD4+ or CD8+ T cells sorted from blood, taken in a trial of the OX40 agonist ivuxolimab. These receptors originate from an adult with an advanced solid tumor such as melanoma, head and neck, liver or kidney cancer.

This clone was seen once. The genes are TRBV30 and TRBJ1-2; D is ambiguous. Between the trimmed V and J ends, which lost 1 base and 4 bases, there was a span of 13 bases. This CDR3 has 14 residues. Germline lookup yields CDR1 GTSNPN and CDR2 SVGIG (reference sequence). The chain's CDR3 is CAWSAYGSGYGYTF. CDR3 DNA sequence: TGTGCCTGGAGTGCCTATGGATCTGGCTATGGCTACACCTTC.

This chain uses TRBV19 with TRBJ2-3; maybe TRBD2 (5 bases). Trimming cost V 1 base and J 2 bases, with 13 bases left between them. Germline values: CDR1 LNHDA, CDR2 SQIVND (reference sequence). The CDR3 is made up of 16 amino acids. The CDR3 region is CASSIVGFGDTDTQYF. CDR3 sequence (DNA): TGTGCCAGTAGTATAGTAGGGTTCGGGGACACAGATACGCAGTATTTT.

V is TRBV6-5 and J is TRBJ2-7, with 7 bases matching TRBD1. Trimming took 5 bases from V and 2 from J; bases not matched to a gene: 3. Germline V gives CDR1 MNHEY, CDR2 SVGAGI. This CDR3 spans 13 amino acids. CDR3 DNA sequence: TGTGCCAGCAGTCCAGGGGGAACCTACGAGCAGTACTTC. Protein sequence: CASSPGGTYEQYF.

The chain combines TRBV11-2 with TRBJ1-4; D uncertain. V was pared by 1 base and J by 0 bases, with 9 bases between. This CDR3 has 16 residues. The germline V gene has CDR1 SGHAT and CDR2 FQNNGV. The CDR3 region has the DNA TGTGCCAGCAGCTTAGGGACTGTCGCAACTAATGAAAAACTGTTTTTT. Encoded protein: CASSLGTVATNEKLFF.

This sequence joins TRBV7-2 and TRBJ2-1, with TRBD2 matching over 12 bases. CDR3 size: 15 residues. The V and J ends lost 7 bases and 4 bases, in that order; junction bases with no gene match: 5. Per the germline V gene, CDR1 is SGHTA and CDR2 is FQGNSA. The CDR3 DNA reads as TGTGCCAGCACCCCGGGACTAGCGGGTTACAATGAGCAGTTCTTC. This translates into CASTPGLAGYNEQFF.

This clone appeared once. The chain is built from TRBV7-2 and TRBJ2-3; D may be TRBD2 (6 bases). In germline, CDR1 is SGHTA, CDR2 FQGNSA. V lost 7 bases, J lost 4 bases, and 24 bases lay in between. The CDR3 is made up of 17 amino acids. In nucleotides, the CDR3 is TGTGCCAGCAACAACCCTGGGGGGAGTGGAAGTGCAGATACGCAGTATTTT. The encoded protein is CASNNPGGSGSADTQYF.

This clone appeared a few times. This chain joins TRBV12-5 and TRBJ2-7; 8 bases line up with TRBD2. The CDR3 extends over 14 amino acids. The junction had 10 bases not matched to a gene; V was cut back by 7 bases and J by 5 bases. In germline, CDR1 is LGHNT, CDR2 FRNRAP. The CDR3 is CASADLGGGHEQYF. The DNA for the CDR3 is TGTGCTAGTGCCGACCTCGGGGGGGGCCACGAGCAGTACTTC.

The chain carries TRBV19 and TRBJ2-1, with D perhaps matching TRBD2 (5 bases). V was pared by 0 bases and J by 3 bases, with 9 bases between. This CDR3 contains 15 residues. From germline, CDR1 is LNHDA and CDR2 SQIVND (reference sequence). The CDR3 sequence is CASSIDGLIYNEQFF. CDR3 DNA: TGTGCCAGTAGTATAGATGGACTGATCTACAATGAGCAGTTCTTC.

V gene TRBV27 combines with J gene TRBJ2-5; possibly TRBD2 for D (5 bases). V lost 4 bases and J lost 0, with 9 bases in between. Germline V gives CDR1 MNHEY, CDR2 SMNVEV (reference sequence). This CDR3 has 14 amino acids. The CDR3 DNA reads TGTGCCAGCAGTTACCTCGGGAACCAAGAGACCCAGTACTTC. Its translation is CASSYLGNQETQYF.

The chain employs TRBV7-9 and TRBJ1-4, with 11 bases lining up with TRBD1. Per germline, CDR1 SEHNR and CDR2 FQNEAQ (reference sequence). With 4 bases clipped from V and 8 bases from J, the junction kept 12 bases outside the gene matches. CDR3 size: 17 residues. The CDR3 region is CASSSQGWGQGGEKLFF. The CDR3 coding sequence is TGTGCCAGCAGCTCCCAAGGATGGGGACAGGGGGGAGAAAAACTGTTTTTT.

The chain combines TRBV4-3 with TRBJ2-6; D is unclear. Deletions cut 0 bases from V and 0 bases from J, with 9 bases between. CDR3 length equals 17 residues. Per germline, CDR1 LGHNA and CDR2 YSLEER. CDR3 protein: CASSQDTVNSGANVLTF. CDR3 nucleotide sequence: TGCGCCAGCAGCCAAGATACTGTGAACTCTGGGGCCAACGTCCTGACTTTC.

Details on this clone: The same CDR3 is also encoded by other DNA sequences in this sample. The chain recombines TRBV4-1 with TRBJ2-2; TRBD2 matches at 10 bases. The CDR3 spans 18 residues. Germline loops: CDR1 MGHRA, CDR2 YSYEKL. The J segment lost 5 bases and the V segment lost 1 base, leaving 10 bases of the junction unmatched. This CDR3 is CASSQGGLAGVGTGELFF. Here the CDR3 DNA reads TGCGCCAGCAGCCAAGGCGGGCTAGCGGGAGTCGGAACCGGGGAGCTGTTTTTT.

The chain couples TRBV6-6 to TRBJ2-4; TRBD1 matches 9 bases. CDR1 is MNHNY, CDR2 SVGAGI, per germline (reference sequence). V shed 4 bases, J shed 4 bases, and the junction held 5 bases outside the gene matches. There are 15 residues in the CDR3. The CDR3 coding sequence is TGTGCCAGCAGTTCCCCCGGGACAGGGAAAAACATTCAGTACTTC. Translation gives CASSSPGTGKNIQYF.